Presented here are 9 T cell receptor beta chains from one specimen sequenced in a study of blood T cell repertoires in COVID-19. Generated by immunoSEQ multiplex PCR, the TCRdb table keeps only in-frame clones and is missing some. The table includes about 240,000 clones, around 87% detected once. Sequencing was performed on peripheral blood. These receptors were collected from a man in his 60s who had recovered from COVID-19.

This clone was picked up one time. The genes are TRBV6-4 and TRBJ2-3; 8 nucleotides agree with TRBD2. Germline assignment: CDR1 MRHNA and CDR2 SNTAGT. The CDR3 spans 18 residues. V gave up 7 bases and J gave up 2 bases; unmatched junction bases: 17. Written as DNA, the CDR3 is TGTGCCAGCACAGCTGGACGAGCGGGGGCCCTTATCACAGATACGCAGTATTTT. Protein sequence: CASTAGRAGALITDTQYF.

The J gene is TRBJ1-2, the V gene TRBV6-5; D not certain. The CDR3 spans 14 residues. V lost 7 bases and J lost 4, with 16 bases in between. Germline values: CDR1 MNHEY, CDR2 SVGAGI. Here the CDR3 reads CASTRESAGYGYTF. DNA for the CDR3: TGTGCCAGCACCCGCGAATCCGCAGGCTATGGCTACACCTTC.

Comments on this clone: At the DNA level, this CDR3 is encoded by other sequences in the same sample as well. CDR3 protein: CASSLWTGGNQPQHF. CDR3 bases: TGTGCCAGCAGCTTATGGACAGGGGGCAATCAGCCCCAGCATTTT. The J gene is TRBJ1-5, the V gene TRBV7-2; 9 bases match TRBD1. The CDR3 loop spans 15 amino acids. Trimming took 2 bases from V and 2 from J; bases not matched to a gene: 1. Germline V CDR1 and CDR2: SGHTA, FQGNSA.

The genes are TRBV10-1 and TRBJ1-5, with D perhaps TRBD1 (6 bases). The CDR3 covers 13 residues. Trimming took off 6 bases at V and 6 bases at J, with 12 bases between the two ends. Germline loops: CDR1 WNHNN, CDR2 SYGVQD (reference sequence). The CDR3: CASRAGESQPQHF. DNA for the CDR3: TGCGCCAGCAGGGCAGGGGAGAGTCAGCCCCAGCATTTT.

This clone appeared once. The chain uses TRBV20-1 and TRBJ2-7, with D tentatively TRBD2 (6 bases). V shed 6 bases and J shed 6 bases, with 12 bases lying between them. CDR1 and CDR2 from the germline V gene are DFQATT and SNEGSKA (reference sequence). The CDR3 consists of 11 residues. As DNA, the CDR3 is TGCAGTGCCGAACGGGGAGGCGAGCAGTACTTC. Protein sequence: CSAERGGEQYF.

This clone is a singleton in its sample. The V gene is TRBV30, the J gene TRBJ2-1; perhaps TRBD2 as D (6 bases). The CDR3 length is 13 residues. With 3 bases removed from V and 9 bases from J, the gap between germline ends came to 15 bases. Per the germline V gene, CDR1 is GTSNPN and CDR2 is SVGIG (reference sequence). CDR3 in amino acids: CAWRPWDSGEQFF. In DNA, the CDR3 is TGTGCCTGGAGACCCTGGGATAGCGGTGAGCAGTTCTTC.

The chain joins TRBV18 to TRBJ2-7, with 10 bases aligning to TRBD1. Per the germline V gene, CDR1 is KGHSH and CDR2 is LQKENI. CDR3 size: 15 residues. V lost 4 bases to trimming and J lost 6 bases; unmatched junction nucleotides: 9. The DNA of the CDR3 is TGTGCCAGCTCACAAGTACCGGGACAGGGGACCGAGCAGTACGTC. This translates into CASSQVPGQGTEQYV.

The chain joins TRBV5-1 to TRBJ1-3, with 7 bases fitting TRBD1. CDR1 is SGHRS, CDR2 YFSETQ, per germline. There are 15 residues in the CDR3. V shed 0 bases and J 5 bases; nucleotides not matched to a gene: 5. Here the CDR3 reads CASSLGGGGRNTIYF. The CDR3, as DNA: TGCGCCAGCAGCTTGGGAGGAGGGGGCAGAAACACCATATATTTT.

This chain connects TRBV19 to TRBJ1-3, with D possibly TRBD1 on 5 matching bases. V was cut by 7 bases and J by 0 bases, with 13 bases left in between. Germline V gene lookup returns CDR1 LNHDA and CDR2 SQIVND (reference sequence). CDR3 length: 15 amino acids. The CDR3 DNA is TGTGCCAGTACCCAAAACAGGTACTCTGGAAACACCATATATTTT. It translates to CASTQNRYSGNTIYF. Variable domain in full (rest from reference TRBV19 and TRBJ1-3): DGGITQSPKYLFRKEGQNVTLSCEQNLNHDAMYWYRQDPGQGLRLIYYSQIVNDFQKGDIAEGYSVSREKKESFPLTVTSAQKNPTAFYLCASTQNRYSGNTIYFGEGSWLTVV.